A single sample gave rise to the 20 T cell receptor beta chains below, sequenced in a study of blood T cells in healthy people across ages (dated by TCRdb to between 2014 and 2016). The method was 5' RACE. Sequencing was carried out with an Illumina HiSeq 2500. A second PCR of about 7 to 12 cycles was run with a J-beta primer mix and a sample-barcoded 5' primer. The public reads were reprocessed in TCRdb via fastp at Q25 and MiXCR, keeping in-frame beta chains. When rows share a CDR3 protein, they turn into one entry using the most common DNA and genes. This sample lists approximately 1,000,000 distinct CDR3 sequences; 35% to 55% were detected once. Approximately 17% of the sample goes to the ten largest clones. The sequenced material came from blood. The receptor set was obtained from a woman in her sixties in good health.

In its sample, this clonotype was seen a few times. This chain links TRBV20-1 with TRBJ2-1; no clear D gene. The CDR3 is 10 residues long. V was clipped by 6 bases and J by 10 bases, with 10 bases between them. CDR1 DFQATT and CDR2 SNEGSKA come from the germline V gene (reference sequence). The CDR3 region has the DNA TGCAGTGCCAAGGCCATAGAGCAGTTCTTC. Protein: CSAKAIEQFF.

The gene calls are TRBV27 and TRBJ2-7; 8 bases line up with TRBD1. V was pared by 6 bases and J by 4 bases, with 8 bases of the junction left unmatched. Germline V gives CDR1 MNHEY, CDR2 SMNVEV (reference sequence). This CDR3 is 14 amino acids long. CDR3 DNA: TGTGCCAGCAGACCGGACAGGGTCGGTTACGAGCAGTACTTC. Its protein product is CASRPDRVGYEQYF.

This clonotype was detected many times. The V gene is TRBV27, the J gene TRBJ2-1; no clear D gene. V lost 6 bases and J lost 2, with 8 bases in between. The germline V gene has CDR1 MNHEY and CDR2 SMNVEV (reference sequence). This CDR3 is built from 13 residues. The CDR3 loop is CASSISTYNEQFF. The DNA of the CDR3 is TGTGCCAGCAGCATATCGACCTACAATGAGCAGTTCTTC.

The chain joins TRBV20-1 to TRBJ2-6, with D perhaps being TRBD1 or TRBD2 (6 bases each). V lost 0 bases, J lost 2 bases, and 11 bases lay in between. Germline loops: CDR1 DFQATT, CDR2 SNEGSKA (reference sequence). The CDR3 covers 16 residues. This CDR3 is CSARERGVTGANVLTF. Written as DNA, the CDR3 is TGCAGTGCTAGAGAAAGGGGGGTGACTGGGGCCAACGTCCTGACTTTC.

With regard to this clonotype: It may be a read error: a sequence one base away is much more abundant. This chain links TRBV29-1 with TRBJ1-2; D ambiguous. This CDR3 contains 12 residues. Looked up from germline, CDR1 is SQVTM and CDR2 is ANQGSEA. The DNA of the CDR3 is TGCAGCGCTGAGGTCTCCTCCTATGACTACACCTTC. Translating it yields CSAEVSSYDYTF. Looking up the rest from reference TRBV29-1 and TRBJ1-2 gives the full variable domain: SAVISQKPSRDICQRGTSLTIQCQVDSQVTMMFWYRQQPGQSLTLIATANQGSEATYESGFVIDKFPISRPNLTFSTLTVSNMSPEDSSIYLCSAEVSSYDYTFGSGTRLTVV.

For this clonotype: One end of the junction is discordant with germline, which a read error may explain. This chain joins TRBV5-5 and TRBJ2-3; no definite D call. The CDR3 length is 14 residues. Per germline, CDR1 SGHKS and CDR2 YYEKEE (reference sequence). The CDR3 sequence is CACSLGLDSDTQYF. CDR3 sequence (DNA): TGTGCCTGCAGCTTGGGATTAGACTCAGATACGCAGTATTTT.

The chain is built from TRBV4-2 and TRBJ2-1; D is unclear. Germline V gene sequence: CDR1 LGHNA, CDR2 YNFKEQ. V was cut by 4 bases and J by 7 bases, with 17 bases left in between. The CDR3 length is 15 residues. The DNA for the CDR3 is TGTGCCAGCAGCCCGTCTTTCGACCTGTTTAATGAGCAGTTCTTC. It encodes CASSPSFDLFNEQFF.

This chain links TRBV13 with TRBJ2-1; unclear D gene. Germline V gives CDR1 PRHDT, CDR2 FYEKMQ (reference sequence). The length of the CDR3 is 14 residues. The V gene lost 0 bases and the J gene lost 10 bases, with 13 bases spanning the gap. The CDR3 spells CASSLGRDNTEQFF. CDR3 bases: TGTGCCAGCAGCTTAGGCCGTGACAACACAGAGCAGTTCTTC.

This rearrangement joins TRBV29-1 to TRBJ2-7; TRBD2 matches at 7 bases. The germline gives CDR1 SQVTM, CDR2 ANQGSEA. J gave up 1 base and V 7 bases, and 13 bases lay outside the gene matches. This CDR3 is 15 amino acids long. CDR3 DNA sequence: TGCAGCGCTATGGTTGGGGGGGACCTTTCCTACGAGCAGTACTTC. Translation: CSAMVGGDLSYEQYF.

The chain recombines TRBV6-1 with TRBJ2-3, with 7 positions matching TRBD2. Germline V gene data show CDR1 as MNHNS and CDR2 as SASEGT. There are 17 residues in the CDR3. The J segment lost 5 bases and the V segment lost 6 bases, leaving 17 bases of the junction unmatched. CDR3 loop: CASSHPPSGPTGDTQYF. The CDR3, as DNA: TGTGCCAGCAGCCATCCCCCTAGCGGCCCTACAGGAGATACGCAGTATTTT.

CDR3 loop: CASSPDREVWEQYF. The CDR3 DNA reads TGTGCCAGCAGTCCGGACCGGGAGGTTTGGGAGCAGTACTTC. The V gene is TRBV28, the J gene TRBJ2-7; 7 bases fit TRBD2. Looked up from germline, CDR1 is MDHEN and CDR2 is SYDVKM. The ends lost 5 bases at V and 7 bases at J; junction bases unmatched: 11. The CDR3 totals 14 residues.

The CDR3 here is CSARGLRGATYNEQFF. Here the CDR3 DNA reads TGCAGTGCTAGAGGTTTACGGGGGGCTACTTACAATGAGCAGTTCTTC. V and J are TRBV20-1 and TRBJ2-1; tentative D call: TRBD2 (7 bases). Germline V gives CDR1 DFQATT, CDR2 SNEGSKA (reference sequence). The germline V and J ends were trimmed by 1 base and 4 bases, with 17 bases remaining between them. The length of the CDR3 is 16 residues.

To note about this clonotype: The junction differs from germline at one of its ends, possibly a read error. The CDR3 reads CASSEGVVKKNIQYF. In DNA form, the CDR3 reads TGTGCCAGCAGCGAAGGAGTAGTAAAGAAAAACATTCAGTACTTC. The chain recombines TRBV6-1 with TRBJ2-4; D gene unclear. CDR1 MNHNS and CDR2 SASEGT come from the germline V gene. The CDR3 has 15 residues.

In its sample, this clonotype was seen a few times. The rearrangement joins TRBV29-1 to TRBJ1-2, with 12 bases identical to TRBD1. Germline V CDR1 and CDR2: SQVTM, ANQGSEA. This CDR3 has 15 amino acids. The V gene end was trimmed by 7 bases and the J gene end by 8 bases; junction bases not matched to a gene: 14. The CDR3, as DNA: TGCAGCGCTCAAGCCGGGACAGGGGGCGAAGGAGGCTACACCTTC. It yields the protein CSAQAGTGGEGGYTF.

There are a few counts of this clonotype. The chain links TRBV27 to TRBJ2-3, with TRBD2 matching 12 bases. The junction had 9 bases not matched to a gene; V was cut back by 6 bases and J by 5 bases. CDR3 length: 16 amino acids. Germline CDR1 and CDR2: MNHEY and SMNVEV (reference sequence). The CDR3 region is CASSRLAGAAGDTQYF. The CDR3 DNA reads TGTGCCAGCAGCCGACTAGCGGGAGCTGCCGGAGATACGCAGTATTTT.

The chain joins TRBV6-1 to TRBJ2-2, with D perhaps being TRBD1 or TRBD2 (6 bases each). CDR3 length: 14 residues. With 6 bases removed from V and 2 bases from J, the gap between germline ends came to 10 bases. Germline CDR1 is MNHNS and CDR2 is SASEGT. The chain's CDR3 is CASRGGLNTGELFF. In DNA form, the CDR3 reads TGTGCCAGCAGAGGGGGGCTTAACACCGGGGAGCTGTTTTTT.

The chain carries TRBV27 and TRBJ2-7; 11 positions match TRBD1. Germline V gives CDR1 MNHEY, CDR2 SMNVEV (reference sequence). The CDR3 totals 15 residues. V was pared by 1 base and J by 5 bases, with 4 bases of the junction left unmatched. CDR3 nucleotide sequence: TGTGCCAGCAGTTTATTGGACAGGGGGCTGGACGAGCAGTACTTC. This translates into CASSLLDRGLDEQYF.

The V call is TRBV9, the J call TRBJ2-7, with 7 bases fitting TRBD1. J lost 0 bases, V lost 0 bases, and 3 bases had no gene match. This CDR3 region has 15 residues. Germline CDR1 is SGDLS and CDR2 is YYNGEE. CDR3: CASSVGTGLSYEQYF. CDR3 nucleotide sequence: TGTGCCAGCAGCGTAGGGACAGGACTCTCCTACGAGCAGTACTTC. Together with reference TRBV9 and TRBJ2-7, the CDR3 gives the full variable domain: DSGVTQTPKHLITATGQRVTLRCSPRSGDLSVYWYQQSLDQGLQFLIQYYNGEERAKGNILERFSAQQFPDLHSELNLSSLELGDSALYFCASSVGTGLSYEQYFGPGTRLTVT.

The chain employs TRBV2 and TRBJ2-1, with a tentative D call TRBD2 (5 bases). Germline assignment: CDR1 SNHLY and CDR2 FYNNEI. The CDR3 covers 15 residues. Trimming cost V 3 bases and J 9 bases, with 18 bases left between them. The CDR3 loop is CASSDVGGPGSEQFF. DNA of the CDR3: TGTGCCAGCAGTGATGTGGGCGGACCGGGGAGTGAGCAGTTCTTC.

This chain connects TRBV5-1 to TRBJ2-5, with 12 positions matching TRBD2. The J call may be wrong; the DNA end is better matched by TRBJ2-7. The CDR3 totals 15 residues. Germline V gene lookup returns CDR1 SGHRS and CDR2 YFSETQ. This chain's CDR3 is CANDNLAGGPHEQYF. The CDR3 DNA follows: TGCGCCAACGACAATCTAGCGGGAGGGCCCCACGAGCAGTACTTC.